By share, the clone carrying this T cell receptor (beta chain) counts as medium-sized. All unsorted peripheral T cells were captured because whole blood was used without fractionation. These data originate in a study of HIV-infected patients and healthy controls. Alpha and beta constant-region primers primed reverse transcription of around 540 ng RNA. Using multiplexing indices, alpha and beta chain libraries were generated apart by chain-specific third strand synthesis. MiXCR was run by TCRdb on the 5' RACE reads, yielding one entry per CDR3 protein. Of thousands of distinct CDR3 sequences listed, around 8.8% are singletons. Germline V lookup: CDR1 ENHRY, CDR2 SYGVKD. Trimming cost V 5 bases and J 3 bases; bases outside gene matches: 7. This CDR3 comprises 17 residues.

The rearrangement uses TRBV10-3 and TRBJ2-1; the match to TRBD2 covers 13 bases. Sequencing was performed on blood, taken before antiretroviral therapy. The receptor was derived from an adult with HIV infection. CDR3 DNA sequence: TGTGCCATCAGTTACAGCGGGACTAGCGGGATCTACAATGAGCAGTTCTTC. It encodes CAISYSGTSGIYNEQFF.